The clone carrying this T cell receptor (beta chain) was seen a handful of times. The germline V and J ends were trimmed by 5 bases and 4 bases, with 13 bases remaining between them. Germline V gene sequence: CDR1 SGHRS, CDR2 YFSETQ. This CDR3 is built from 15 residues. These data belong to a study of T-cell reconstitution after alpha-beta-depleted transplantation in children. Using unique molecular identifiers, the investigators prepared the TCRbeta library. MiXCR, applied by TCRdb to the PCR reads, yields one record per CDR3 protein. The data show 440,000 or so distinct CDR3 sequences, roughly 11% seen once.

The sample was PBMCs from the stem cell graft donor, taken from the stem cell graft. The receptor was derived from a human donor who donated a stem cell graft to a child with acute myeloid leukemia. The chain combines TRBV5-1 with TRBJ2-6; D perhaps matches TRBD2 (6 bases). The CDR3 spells CASSPGDAGANVLTF. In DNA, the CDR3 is TGCGCCAGCAGTCCGGGGGATGCCGGGGCCAACGTCCTGACTTTC.